This T cell receptor (beta chain) was observed in a study (dated by TCRdb to 2016 to 2017). Libraries were constructed by RT-PCR. Sequencing took place on an Illumina MiSeq. TCRdb itself trimmed the public reads at Q25 with fastp, ran MiXCR and retained productive beta chains. One record per CDR3 amino acid sequence lists the most common genes and DNA. The sample has around 700,000 distinct CDR3 sequences on record, approximately 15% of them singletons. The top ten hold about 3.9% of the sample. CDR1 and CDR2 (SGHTA, FQGTGA) derive from the germline V gene. Counted from cysteine to phenylalanine, this CDR3 has 15 amino acids. The kept DNA is CDR3 alone, 45 bases in frame from the first base. Ends trimmed: V by 3 bases, J by 3 bases; bases unmatched to a gene: 1. This clonotype was seen at least ten times. Its antigen remains undetermined. No qualities accompany the bases; no much larger clone lies one base away.

The specimen was memory CD4+ T cells from blood. The receptor chain draws on TRBV7-3 and TRBJ2-1, with 11 middle bases fitting TRBD2. The sequence came from a female donor in good health, serving as a healthy control. The nucleotide sequence reads as follows: TGTGCCAGCAGCTTCGGGACTAGCGGCTACAATGAGCAGTTCTTC. Its amino acids are CASSFGTSGYNEQFF.